The entry below gives a single TCR beta chain sequence along with its context. Its cognate antigen is unknown. It was 5'RACE with constant-segment primers that produced the TCR alpha and TCR beta cDNA libraries, which carried sample barcodes and UMIs. TCRdb recomputed calls from the 5' RACE reads with MiXCR, one row per CDR3 protein. The table lists around 320,000 distinct CDR3 sequences, 25% to 30% of them singletons, with approximately 12% in the top ten. These data originate in a study of T-cell memory formation after mild COVID-19. Study observations and caveats: Day 15 to 85 contractors were CD4/CD8 balanced; later expanders leaned CD4+. Some SARS-CoV-2-responding clones were already detected in memory before infection.

The V end lost 2 bases, the J end lost 0 bases, and 10 bases lay between the germline ends. The CDR3 has 15 amino acids. Per the germline V gene, CDR1 is MNHNY and CDR2 is SVGAGI (reference sequence). This rearrangement joins TRBV6-6 to TRBJ1-1; TRBD1 is a possible D gene (6 bases). The TCR comes from an adult woman who had mild COVID-19 (a few samples of this study predate the infection). Cell type and time point are not known. The sequenced sample consisted of PBMCs or a T cell subset sorted from them (not recorded which). In nucleotides, the CDR3 is TGTGCCAGCAGTTACCCGGGACAACTGAACACTGAAGCTTTCTTT. Amino acid sequence: CASSYPGQLNTEAFF.